The clone carrying this TCR beta chain was counted a single time. Its antigen is unidentified. This CDR3 is also generated by other DNA sequences in the sample. The entry originates in a study of cytotoxic CD8 clonotypes in ibrutinib-treated CLL. Sequenced by immunoSEQ multiplex PCR; TCRdb stores in-frame clones only, minus some. This table holds more than 200,000 clones, roughly 70% found once. The CDR3 is 14 residues long. Trimming took 5 bases from V and 3 from J, leaving 11 bases between them. Germline V gene data show CDR1 as MDHEN and CDR2 as SYDVKM. Extraction of around 2 micrograms of genomic DNA from cryopreserved PBMCs supplied material for TCR beta libraries. Findings of the study overall: Clonality was higher at baseline than in age-matched healthy donors and tracked circulating CD8+ T-cell counts.

The source was PBMCs, collected after 24 months of ibrutinib treatment. The TCR comes from a human donor with chronic lymphocytic leukemia. V and J are TRBV28 and TRBJ1-5; D is unclear. CDR3 DNA: TGTGCCAGCAGTCTGGGAGACACCAATCAGCCCCAGCATTTT. Translating it yields CASSLGDTNQPQHF.